One sample yielded the 14 T cell receptor beta chains listed below, sequenced in a study of regulatory T cells in long-lasting Graves disease. Time point here: persistent/refractory GD, antithyroid drugs over 5 years with positive TRAb. Following extraction of RNA from PBMCs, that RNA was used to make the TCR library. CDR3 regions were amplified by Arm-PCR using iRepertoire HTBI primers to build TCR beta libraries. TCRdb passed the multiplex PCR reads through MiXCR, listing each CDR3 protein once. The sample has a few hundred thousand distinct CDR3 sequences; approximately 22% are singletons. The sequencing here drew on peripheral blood mononuclear cells (PBMCs), taken when the disease was refractory, from a patient treated with antithyroid drugs. The source of these receptors is a female donor with Graves disease.

This clonotype was observed a handful of times. V gene TRBV5-1 combines with J gene TRBJ1-1; no clear D. With 3 bases removed from V and 4 bases from J, the gap between germline ends came to 16 bases. Germline values: CDR1 SGHRS, CDR2 YFSETQ. The CDR3 totals 15 residues. The CDR3 protein is CASSSPVREGTEAFF. Written as DNA, the CDR3 is TGCGCCAGCAGCTCCCCAGTACGGGAGGGCACTGAAGCTTTCTTT.

This chain links TRBV11-1 with TRBJ2-1, with D unclear. V was shortened by 5 bases and J by 4 bases, with 6 bases between the two germline ends. CDR3 length: 12 residues. The germline gives CDR1 SGHAT, CDR2 FQDESV (reference sequence). The CDR3 nucleotides are TGTGCCAGCAGCCCGCGGTACAATGAGCAGTTCTTC. Residues: CASSPRYNEQFF.

This clonotype was counted at least ten times. This rearrangement joins TRBV7-8 to TRBJ1-6, with a possible D match to TRBD1 (6 bases). The ends were cut back, 0 bases at V and 6 bases at J, with 9 bases in the middle. Looked up from germline, CDR1 is SGHVS and CDR2 is FQNEAQ. This CDR3 spans 15 amino acids. CDR3 sequence: CASSLAQDSNSPLHF. The CDR3 nucleotides read TGTGCCAGCAGCTTAGCGCAGGACAGTAATTCACCCCTCCACTTT.

As for this clonotype: A much larger clone is a single base away; this may be a read error. The CDR3 here is CASGLDRFLNQPQHF. CDR3 nucleotide sequence: TGTGCCAGCGGTTTGGACAGGTTTCTAAATCAGCCCCAGCATTTT. This rearrangement joins TRBV28 to TRBJ1-5, with 7 bases matching TRBD1. The CDR3 runs 15 residues. Germline V gene sequence: CDR1 MDHEN, CDR2 SYDVKM.

The rearrangement links TRBV19 to TRBJ2-7; 9 bases match TRBD1. CDR1 and CDR2 (germline): LNHDA, SQIVND (reference sequence). After removal of 6 bases from V and 6 bases from J, the junction contained 9 bases not matched to a gene. This CDR3 has 14 residues. CDR3 protein: CASSPGQGLFEQYF. CDR3 sequence (DNA): TGTGCCAGTAGCCCTGGACAGGGGCTATTCGAGCAGTACTTC.

This clonotype has more than one count but fewer than ten. This chain links TRBV7-9 with TRBJ1-6, with D possibly TRBD1 on 5 matching bases. The CDR3 contains 17 residues. Trimming took off 8 bases at V and 7 bases at J, with 24 bases between the two ends. Germline V gene lookup returns CDR1 SEHNR and CDR2 FQNEAQ (reference sequence). CDR3 sequence reads: CASRGRDGAGLNSPLHF. CDR3 coding DNA: TGTGCCAGCCGCGGGAGGGACGGGGCCGGTCTAAATTCACCCCTCCACTTT.

The V and J genes are TRBV6-5 and TRBJ2-4; D may be TRBD2 (5 bases). Trimming pared 2 bases from V and 7 bases from J, leaving 6 bases between. CDR1 and CDR2 (germline): MNHEY, SVGAGI. The CDR3 is 12 residues long. The CDR3 coding sequence is TGTGCCAGCAGTTACGGCGGGAACATTCAGTACTTC. It specifies CASSYGGNIQYF.

J is TRBJ2-5 and V is TRBV14; no clear D gene. The CDR3 runs 16 residues. Trimming took 0 bases from V and 9 from J, leaving 20 bases between them. CDR1 is SGHDN, CDR2 FVKESK, per germline. CDR3 sequence: CASSQDKFPGGEAQYF. CDR3 nucleotides: TGTGCCAGCAGCCAAGATAAATTTCCCGGTGGCGAGGCCCAGTACTTC.

This clonotype has more than one count but fewer than ten. The chain employs TRBV7-8 and TRBJ1-2, with TRBD1 identical over 9 bases. V shed 5 bases and J 6 bases; nucleotides not matched to a gene: 13. This CDR3 is 16 amino acids long. The V gene's germline CDR1 is SGHVS and CDR2 FQNEAQ. CDR3 loop: CASSLLGQGKIHGYTF. The CDR3 bases are TGTGCCAGCAGCCTTTTGGGACAGGGAAAAATCCATGGCTACACCTTC. Full variable domain (outside the CDR3, taken from reference TRBV7-8 and TRBJ1-2): GAGVSQSPRYKVAKRGQDVALRCDPISGHVSLFWYQQALGQGPEFLTYFQNEAQLDKSGLPSDRFFAERPEGSVSTLKIQRTQQEDSAVYLCASSLLGQGKIHGYTFGSGTRLTVV.

This clonotype came up many times. The gene calls are TRBV6-1 and TRBJ1-5, with D unresolved. V lost 6 bases and J lost 7, with 22 bases in between. The CDR3 runs 16 residues. CDR1 and CDR2 (germline): MNHNS, SASEGT. DNA of the CDR3: TGTGCCAGCAGAAAAAGGTCGGGAGTCGGAGGGCAGCCCCAGCATTTT. As protein: CASRKRSGVGGQPQHF.

This clonotype was counted between two and nine times. This chain connects TRBV29-1 to TRBJ1-2, with 9 bases lining up with TRBD1. The V gene's germline CDR1 is SQVTM and CDR2 ANQGSEA. The CDR3 has 14 amino acids. The V and J ends lost 6 bases and 5 bases, in that order; junction bases with no gene match: 10. The CDR3 region is CSVVTGGDGYGYTF. The CDR3 bases are TGCAGCGTCGTAACAGGGGGCGACGGGTATGGCTACACCTTC.

This chain connects TRBV6-5 to TRBJ2-5; D possibly corresponds to TRBD2 (6 bases). This CDR3 has 18 amino acids. V was pared by 0 bases and J by 2 bases, with 19 bases between. Germline V gives CDR1 MNHEY, CDR2 SVGAGI. The CDR3 DNA reads TGTGCCAGCAGTTACTCGAGGCACGCACCCGGGGGACAAGAGACCCAGTACTTC. Translating it yields CASSYSRHAPGGQETQYF.

This clonotype has a count of ten or more. The chain combines TRBV28 with TRBJ1-5; TRBD1 matches at 9 bases. The junction had 13 bases not matched to a gene; V was cut back by 6 bases and J by 7 bases. Germline CDR1 is MDHEN and CDR2 is SYDVKM. The CDR3 consists of 16 residues. CDR3: CASSGTGGGGGQPQHF. The CDR3 nucleotides are TGTGCCAGCAGCGGAACAGGGGGCGGGGGAGGGCAGCCCCAGCATTTT.

The chain carries TRBV30 and TRBJ2-2; TRBD1 matches at 8 bases. This CDR3 region has 14 residues. V was clipped by 7 bases and J by 1 base; unmatched bases: 5. Germline lookup yields CDR1 GTSNPN and CDR2 SVGIG (reference sequence). CDR3 nucleotides: TGTGCCTTCGACAGGGGAGGGAACACCGGGGAGCTGTTTTTT. This translates into CAFDRGGNTGELFF. Based on the CDR3 plus reference TRBV30 and TRBJ2-2, the full variable domain is SQTIHQWPATLVQPVGSPLSLECTVEGTSNPNLYWYRQAAGRGLQLLFYSVGIGQISSEVPQNLSASRPQDRQFILSSKKLLLSDSGFYLCAFDRGGNTGELFFGEGSRLTVL.